The 7 T cell receptor beta chains in this list originate from one sample, sequenced in a study of cytomegalovirus exposure and HLA in healthy donors. Here immunoSEQ multiplex PCR was the method, and the copy in TCRdb shows in-frame clones only, minus some. The data show around 55,000 clones, with about 93% seen just once and about 3.1% held by the top ten. Sequenced input: PBMCs. The receptors were gathered from a young man in good health and CMV-seronegative.

The chain has TRBV28 and TRBJ1-2; 8 nucleotides match TRBD1. In germline, CDR1 is MDHEN, CDR2 SYDVKM. V lost 6 bases and J lost 4; bases outside the gene matches: 4. The CDR3 is made up of 13 amino acids. The DNA of the CDR3 is TGTGCCAGCAGGGACAGGGTTCTCTATGGCTACACCTTC. Translating gives CASRDRVLYGYTF.

This chain connects TRBV5-1 to TRBJ2-5, with 7 bases fitting TRBD2. Germline V CDR1 and CDR2: SGHRS, YFSETQ. This CDR3 is 15 amino acids long. The V and J ends lost 2 bases and 2 bases, in that order; junction bases with no gene match: 6. This CDR3 reads CASSFGGSIQETQYF. The CDR3 bases are TGCGCCAGCAGCTTCGGCGGGAGCATTCAAGAGACCCAGTACTTC. Full variable domain (missing parts from reference TRBV5-1 and TRBJ2-5): KAGVTQTPRYLIKTRGQQVTLSCSPISGHRSVSWYQQTPGQGLQFLFEYFSETQRNKGNFPGRFSGRQFSNSRSEMNVSTLELGDSALYLCASSFGGSIQETQYFGPGTRLLVL.

The chain couples TRBV11-3 to TRBJ2-1; tentatively, D is TRBD1 (5 bases). The CDR3 consists of 19 residues. Germline lookup yields CDR1 SGHNT and CDR2 YENEEA. V lost 0 bases to trimming and J lost 0 bases, with 18 bases between them. The CDR3 sequence is CASSLDPPYSRGSYNEQFF. The CDR3 nucleotides read TGTGCCAGCAGCTTAGATCCCCCCTATAGTAGGGGCTCCTACAATGAGCAGTTCTTC.

This sequence joins TRBV10-1 and TRBJ2-1; 14 bases match TRBD2. Trimming cost V 5 bases and J 1 base; bases outside gene matches: 4. CDR3 length equals 17 residues. Germline V gene data show CDR1 as WNHNN and CDR2 as SYGVQD (reference sequence). CDR3 nucleotide sequence: TGCGCCAGCAGTTTAGGACTAGCGGGAGGTTCCTACAATGAGCAGTTCTTC. Amino acids: CASSLGLAGGSYNEQFF.

The rearrangement uses TRBV10-3 and TRBJ2-5; TRBD2 is a possible D gene (7 bases). V was shortened by 8 bases and J by 1 base, with 8 bases between the two germline ends. The CDR3 spans 12 residues. Germline V CDR1 and CDR2: ENHRY, SYGVKD. The CDR3 loop is CAIGGAQETQYF. The CDR3, as DNA: TGTGCCATCGGGGGGGCCCAAGAGACCCAGTACTTC.

The J gene is TRBJ1-1, the V gene TRBV5-1; a possible D gene is TRBD1 (5 bases). The V gene's germline CDR1 is SGHRS and CDR2 YFSETQ. Trimming pared 2 bases from V and 4 bases from J, leaving 15 bases between. The CDR3 extends over 15 amino acids. DNA for the CDR3: TGCGCCAGCAGCTTCGGAGGGCTGGGGGGCACTGAAGCTTTCTTT. Protein product: CASSFGGLGGTEAFF.

The chain has TRBV2 and TRBJ2-3; TRBD2 matches at 9 bases. Looked up from germline, CDR1 is SNHLY and CDR2 is FYNNEI. V lost 6 bases to trimming and J lost 6 bases; unmatched junction nucleotides: 4. This CDR3 spans 13 amino acids. The CDR3 reads CASRGTSSDTQYF. The DNA of the CDR3 is TGTGCCAGCAGGGGGACTAGCTCCGATACGCAGTATTTT.